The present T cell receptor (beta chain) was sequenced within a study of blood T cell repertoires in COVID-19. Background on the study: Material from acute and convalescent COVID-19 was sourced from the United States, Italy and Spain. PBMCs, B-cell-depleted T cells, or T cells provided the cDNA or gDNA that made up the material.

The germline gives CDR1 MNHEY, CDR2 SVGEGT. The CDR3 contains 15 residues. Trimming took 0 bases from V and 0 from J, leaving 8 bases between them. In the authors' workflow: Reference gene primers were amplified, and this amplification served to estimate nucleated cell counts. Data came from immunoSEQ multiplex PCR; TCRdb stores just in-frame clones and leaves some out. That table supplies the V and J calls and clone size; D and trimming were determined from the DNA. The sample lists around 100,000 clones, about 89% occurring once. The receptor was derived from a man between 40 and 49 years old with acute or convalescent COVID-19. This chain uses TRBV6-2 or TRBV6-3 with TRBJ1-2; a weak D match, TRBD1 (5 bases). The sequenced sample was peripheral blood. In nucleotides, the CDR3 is TGTGCCAGCAGTTACTCGACAGTAGCTAACTATGGCTACACCTTC. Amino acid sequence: CASSYSTVANYGYTF.